This T cell receptor (beta chain) was documented in a study of T cells expressing NK-cell markers. After re-calling the 5' RACE reads, TCRdb lists one entry per CDR3 protein, DNA absent. Its table records about 150,000 distinct CDR3 sequences. The CDR3 has 17 residues. Germline V gene lookup returns CDR1 SGHRS and CDR2 YFSETQ. The gene calls are TRBV5-1 and TRBJ1-1. The specimen was blood T cells: a sorted CD56 or NKG2C T cell subset, CD4+ or CD8+ T cells, or bulk PBMC T cells (not recorded which). The source is a woman between 50 and 59 years old in good health. CDR3 loop: CASSPPKTGSLNTEAFF.